A selection of T cell receptor beta chains follows, all from one sample in a study of shared clonotypes between healthy human individuals. Assay: immunoSEQ multiplex PCR; the TCRdb copy retains only in-frame clones and omits some. The sample lists roughly 530,000 clones; about 95% were seen once. Sequencing was done on a sample of naive CD4+ T cells sorted from blood. The receptors come from a woman aged 30 to 39 in good health. Both conserved end residues are part of each CDR3. The D gene is left open where the match is weak.

v_call: TRBV5-1; j_call: TRBJ2-7; d_call: TRBD1; cdr3_nt: TGCGCCAGCAGCTTCGGACAGGGGGTCTCTCCCACCTACGAGCAGTACTTC; cdr3_aa: CASSFGQGVSPTYEQYF
v_call: TRBV27; j_call: TRBJ1-1; d_call: TRBD1; cdr3_nt: TGTGCCAGTCAATCTTACGGACAGGGGAACACTGAAGCTTTCTTT; cdr3_aa: CASQSYGQGNTEAFF
v_call: TRBV30; j_call: TRBJ2-2; d_call: -; cdr3_nt: TGTGCCTGGAGAAAACAGGGAACCGGGGAGCTGTTTTTT; cdr3_aa: CAWRKQGTGELFF
v_call: TRBV6-6; j_call: TRBJ2-3; d_call: -; cdr3_nt: TGTGCCAGCAGTCCCCGAGAATCTACGCAGTATTTT; cdr3_aa: CASSPRESTQYF
v_call: TRBV25-1; j_call: TRBJ2-5; d_call: -; cdr3_nt: TGTGCCAGCAGTGAATCTGGGTTGCAGGAGACCCAGTACTTC; cdr3_aa: CASSESGLQETQYF
v_call: TRBV7-2; j_call: TRBJ2-7; d_call: -; cdr3_nt: TGTGCCAGCAGCTTAGCGGACATTTACGAGCAGTACTTC; cdr3_aa: CASSLADIYEQYF
v_call: TRBV27; j_call: TRBJ2-3; d_call: -; cdr3_nt: TGTGCCAGCTCGGGAGTAATCACAGATACGCAGTATTTT; cdr3_aa: CASSGVITDTQYF
v_call: TRBV7-2; j_call: TRBJ2-7; d_call: TRBD1; cdr3_nt: TGTGCCAGCGGCCGGGACAGTCCCTACGAGCAGTACTTC; cdr3_aa: CASGRDSPYEQYF
v_call: TRBV5-1; j_call: TRBJ2-7; d_call: -; cdr3_nt: TGCGCCAGCAGCTTGGTTGTGGTTGGAGGAAAGCGGTTTCTCGGCGAGCAGTACTTC; cdr3_aa: CASSLVVVGGKRFLGEQYF
v_call: TRBV11-3; j_call: TRBJ2-3; d_call: -; cdr3_nt: TGTGCCAGCAGCTCGAGCACAGATACGCAGTATTTT; cdr3_aa: CASSSSTDTQYF
v_call: TRBV2; j_call: TRBJ1-5; d_call: -; cdr3_nt: TGTGCCAGCAGTGAACAGGGGAGTAGCAATCAGCCCCAGCATTTT; cdr3_aa: CASSEQGSSNQPQHF
v_call: TRBV19; j_call: TRBJ1-1; d_call: -; cdr3_nt: TGTGCCAGTAGTATGGGATCTAGAGGCACTGAAGCTTTCTTT; cdr3_aa: CASSMGSRGTEAFF